This TCR beta chain was captured in a study of T cell responses to AZD1222 COVID-19 vaccine. General study results and limits: With dominance at 160-218 and 743-854, vaccine-associated CD4 TCRs spanned spike. Repertoires in all cases were sampled only once the peak T cell response had passed. Only a handful of AZD1222 recipients were seropositive at baseline.

Assay: immunoSEQ multiplex PCR; the TCRdb copy retains only in-frame clones and omits some. The sample includes about 190,000 clones, approximately 90% of them seen just once. Note on this clone: Its antigen is still unknown.

This receptor was identified in an adult in good health. This specimen consisted of peripheral blood, obtained on day 0 of AZD1222 vaccination.

CDR3 sequence: CASSALSGGGDTQYF. The CDR3, as DNA: TGCGCCAGCAGTGCCCTTAGCGGGGGGGGAGATACGCAGTATTTT. The chain links TRBV10-2 to TRBJ2-3; 11 bases are shared with TRBD2. Germline trimming cut 4 bases from V and 5 bases from J; bases unmatched to any gene: 5. The CDR3 loop spans 15 amino acids. Germline V gene sequence: CDR1 WSHSY, CDR2 SAAADI.